The TCR beta chain under discussion was sequenced for a study of blood T cell repertoires in COVID-19. Study-level background: The analysed material was cDNA or gDNA that came from T cells, B-cell-depleted T cells, or PBMCs.

Clones were read by immunoSEQ multiplex PCR, and TCRdb kept only the in-frame ones, dropping some. This sample has a few hundred thousand clones, with approximately 77% found just once. Germline values: CDR1 MNHEY, CDR2 SVGAGI. This CDR3 is 16 amino acids long. Trimming took off 2 bases at V and 8 bases at J, with 18 bases between the two ends. Sequenced sample: peripheral blood. The chain has TRBV6-5 and TRBJ1-4; D call uncertain. The sequence derives from a woman in her late teens or twenties with acute or convalescent COVID-19. In nucleotides, the CDR3 is TGTGCCAGCAGTTACATCGCGCAGGCCGGAGGGGAAAAACTGTTTTTT. Its translation: CASSYIAQAGGEKLFF.